These 3 T cell receptor beta chains share one sample of origin, sequenced in a study of T-cell reconstitution after alpha-beta-depleted transplantation in children. The library targeted TCRbeta and was prepared with unique molecular identifiers. MiXCR, applied by TCRdb to the PCR reads, yields one record per CDR3 protein. The sample yields approximately 640,000 distinct CDR3 sequences, roughly 15% seen once. The source was PBMCs from the stem cell graft donor, collected from the stem cell graft. These receptor sequences come from a human donor who donated a stem cell graft to a child with acute myeloid leukemia.

This chain uses TRBV13 with TRBJ1-4, with TRBD1 matching over 7 bases. V lost 4 bases and J lost 8; bases outside the gene matches: 10. This CDR3 is built from 15 residues. The germline gives CDR1 PRHDT, CDR2 FYEKMQ (reference sequence). Here the CDR3 reads CASSSHYRGDEKLFF. CDR3 in DNA: TGTGCCAGCAGCTCCCATTACAGGGGCGACGAAAAACTGTTTTTT.

This clonotype was seen repeatedly, ten times or more. The chain recombines TRBV29-1 with TRBJ2-5; maybe TRBD2 (6 bases). The germline CDR1 and CDR2 sequences are SQVTM and ANQGSEA. V dropped 7 bases and J dropped 1 base, with 16 bases sitting between them. The CDR3 extends over 14 amino acids. This CDR3 reads CSAGAGTGQETQYF. DNA for the CDR3: TGCAGCGCCGGCGCCGGGACTGGCCAAGAGACCCAGTACTTC. Full variable domain (missing parts from reference TRBV29-1 and TRBJ2-5): SAVISQKPSRDICQRGTSLTIQCQVDSQVTMMFWYRQQPGQSLTLIATANQGSEATYESGFVIDKFPISRPNLTFSTLTVSNMSPEDSSIYLCSAGAGTGQETQYFGPGTRLLVL.

This clonotype was picked up a small number of times. The V and J genes are TRBV25-1 and TRBJ2-6, with D perhaps being TRBD1 or TRBD2 (6 bases each). The CDR3 has 19 residues. Germline-derived CDR1 and CDR2 are MGHDK and SYGVNS. V was clipped by 1 base and J by 0 bases, with 16 bases between them. This chain's CDR3 is CASSESGDTAFSGANVLTF. CDR3 DNA sequence: TGTGCCAGCAGTGAATCGGGGGACACAGCCTTCTCTGGGGCCAACGTCCTGACTTTC. The full variable domain, completed using reference TRBV25-1 and TRBJ2-6, is EADIYQTPRYLVIGTGKKITLECSQTMGHDKMYWYQQDPGMELHLIHYSYGVNSTEKGDLSSESTVSRIRTEHFPLTLESARPSHTSQYLCASSESGDTAFSGANVLTFGAGSRLTVL.